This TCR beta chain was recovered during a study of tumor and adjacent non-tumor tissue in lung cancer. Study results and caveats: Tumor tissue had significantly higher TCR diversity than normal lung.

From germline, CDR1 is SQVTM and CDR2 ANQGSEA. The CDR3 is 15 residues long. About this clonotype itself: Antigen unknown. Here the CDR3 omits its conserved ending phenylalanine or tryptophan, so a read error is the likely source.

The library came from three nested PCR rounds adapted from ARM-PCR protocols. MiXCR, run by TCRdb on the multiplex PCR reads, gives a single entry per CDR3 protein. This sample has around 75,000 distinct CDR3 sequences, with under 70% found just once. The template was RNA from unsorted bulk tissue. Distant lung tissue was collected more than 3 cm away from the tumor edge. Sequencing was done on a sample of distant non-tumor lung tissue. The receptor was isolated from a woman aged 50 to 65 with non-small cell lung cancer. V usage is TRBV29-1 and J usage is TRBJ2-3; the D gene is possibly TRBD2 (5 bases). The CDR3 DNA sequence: TGCAGCGTTGAAGGAATTAGCGAGAACACAGATATGCAGTATTAT. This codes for CSVEGISENTDMQYY.